This T cell receptor (beta chain) was captured in a study of graft-versus-host responses after intestinal transplantation. Study in general: Every one of the recipients received anti-thymocyte globulin induction and afterwards took tacrolimus and steroids for three to four years.

CDR1 SEHNR and CDR2 FQNEAQ come from the germline V gene (reference sequence). V was trimmed by 4 bases and J by 10 bases, leaving 14 bases between them. The CDR3 is 13 residues long. Comment on this clone: Its antigen is unknown.

Libraries were prepared by immunoSEQ multiplex PCR; TCRdb keeps only in-frame clonotypes and omits some of them. The sample holds 21,000 or so clones, roughly 87% seen once. General observations from the study: Recipient-marrow GvH clones were detected, some having first appeared in ileum or blood. Early post-transplant declines in HvG were associated with peak levels of circulating GvH clones. Subjects displaying graft-donor T cell macrochimerism possessed elevated graft-versus-host to host-versus-graft clonal ratios inside allografts.

This specimen was PBMCs, taken around 68 days after intestinal transplantation. The rearrangement links TRBV7-9 to TRBJ1-3; perhaps TRBD1 as D (5 bases). This TCR derives from a human patient who received an intestinal transplant, so some T cells may come from the graft donor. The CDR3 region is CASSSGAVKTIYF. The CDR3 DNA is TGTGCCAGCAGCTCCGGGGCGGTCAAGACCATATATTTT.